Sequencing of this T cell receptor (beta chain) was carried out in a study of blood T cell repertoires in COVID-19. For the study at large: The origin of the acute and convalescent COVID-19 samples was the United States, Italy and Spain. PBMCs, B-cell-depleted T cells, or T cells provided the cDNA or gDNA that made up the material.

Per the original methods: Estimation of nucleated cell counts relied on the amplification of reference gene primers. TCRdb's copy holds only in-frame clones and misses some; the assay was immunoSEQ multiplex PCR. V and J calls and clone size are those listed in that table; D and trimming were worked out from the DNA. The repertoire consists of 200,000 to 250,000 clones, with 87% occurring once and the leading ten covering approximately 6.2%. Losses at the gene ends were 3 bases for V and 7 bases for J; bases not matched to a gene: 5. In germline, CDR1 is SNHLY, CDR2 FYNNEI. This CDR3 has 15 residues.

This sequence joins TRBV2 and TRBJ1-4; 10 bases match TRBD1. This TCR was recovered from a man between 60 and 75 years old who had recovered from COVID-19. Sequencing was carried out using peripheral blood. The DNA of the CDR3 is TGTGCCAGCAGTGACGGAGGACAGGGGGGTGAAAAACTGTTTTTT. Translating it yields CASSDGGQGGEKLFF.